The present T cell receptor beta chain was sequenced within a study of cytomegalovirus exposure and HLA in healthy donors. General study points: Follow-up analysis seemed to connect common viral pathogens with several of the most significant clusters identified. Under in vitro conditions, a few CMV-associated chains were confirmed as specific for CMV antigens.

The V and J ends lost 1 base and 3 bases respectively, with 10 bases between them. Germline lookup yields CDR1 SGHNT and CDR2 YENEEA. This CDR3 comprises 14 residues. Of note for this clone: The target antigen is unknown.

The PCR employed 60 Vbeta primers together with 13 Jbeta primers. Assay used: immunoSEQ multiplex PCR; TCRdb lists only in-frame clones, some missing. The sample gives fewer than 110,000 clones, roughly 70% of which show up once; approximately 14% is in the top ten. Sequencing used PBMCs. This TCR derives from a woman aged 40 to 50 in good health and CMV-seropositive. The chain has TRBV11-3 and TRBJ2-7; D is ambiguous. CDR3 amino acids: CASSLGLRLYEQYF. The CDR3 nucleotides read TGTGCCAGCAGCTTAGGTCTCAGGCTCTACGAGCAGTACTTC.